The clone carrying this TCR beta chain occurred many times. The antigen remains unidentified. The sample belongs to a study of T cell repertoires in cytomegalovirus infection. Study information: Both a matching HLA type and CMV infection were indicated by public TCR beta signatures.

Study-level findings and limits: CMV-specific TCR beta clonotypes restricted by HLA-C dominated the ex vivo response. The study identified carriers of CMV plus the relevant HLA from cumulative public TCR beta family frequency.

TCRdb ran MiXCR on the reads and lists one entry per CDR3 protein. The sample includes under 600,000 distinct CDR3 sequences, 15% to 20% of them seen just once. From germline, CDR1 is SGHAT and CDR2 FQNNGV. Trimming pared 2 bases from V and 1 base from J, leaving 17 bases between. This CDR3 is built from 17 residues. The clonotype originates from a human donor in good health (CMV status not recorded). Some clones in this sample may be carry-over from other donors' samples. Sequencing was carried out using CD8+ T cells from PBMCs. The rearrangement uses TRBV11-2 and TRBJ1-1; weak D call: TRBD1 (5 bases). The CDR3 is CASSLSWGPKGNTEAFF. The CDR3 region has the DNA TGTGCCAGCAGCTTATCGTGGGGACCTAAGGGGAACACTGAAGCTTTCTTT.